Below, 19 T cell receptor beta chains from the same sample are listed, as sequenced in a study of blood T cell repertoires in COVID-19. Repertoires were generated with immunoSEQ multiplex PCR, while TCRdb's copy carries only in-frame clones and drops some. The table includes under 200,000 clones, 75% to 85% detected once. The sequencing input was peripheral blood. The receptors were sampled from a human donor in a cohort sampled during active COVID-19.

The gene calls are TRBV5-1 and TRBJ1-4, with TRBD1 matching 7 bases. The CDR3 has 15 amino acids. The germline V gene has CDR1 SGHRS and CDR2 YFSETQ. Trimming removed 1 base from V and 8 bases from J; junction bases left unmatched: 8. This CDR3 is CASSLNDRESEKLFF. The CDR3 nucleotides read TGCGCCAGCAGCTTGAACGACAGGGAATCAGAAAAACTGTTTTTT.

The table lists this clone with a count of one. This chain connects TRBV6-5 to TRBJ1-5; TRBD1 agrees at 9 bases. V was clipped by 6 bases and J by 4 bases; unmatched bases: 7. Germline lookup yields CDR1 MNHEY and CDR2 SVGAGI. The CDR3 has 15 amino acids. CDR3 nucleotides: TGTGCCAGCAGCCTTGGACAGGGGATAAATCAGCCCCAGCATTTT. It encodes CASSLGQGINQPQHF.

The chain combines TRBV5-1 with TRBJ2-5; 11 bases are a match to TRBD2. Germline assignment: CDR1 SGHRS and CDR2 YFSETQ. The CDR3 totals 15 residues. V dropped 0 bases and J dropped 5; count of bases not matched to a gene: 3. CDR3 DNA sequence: TGCGCCAGCAGCTTGGGGACTAGCGGGCTCGAGACCCAGTACTTC. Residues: CASSLGTSGLETQYF.

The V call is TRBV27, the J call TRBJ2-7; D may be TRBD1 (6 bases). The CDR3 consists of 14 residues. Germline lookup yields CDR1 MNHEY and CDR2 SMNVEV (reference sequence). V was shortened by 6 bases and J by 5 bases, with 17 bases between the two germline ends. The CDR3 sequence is CASRGNRATDEQYF. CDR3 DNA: TGTGCCAGCAGGGGGAACAGGGCTACGGACGAGCAGTACTTC.

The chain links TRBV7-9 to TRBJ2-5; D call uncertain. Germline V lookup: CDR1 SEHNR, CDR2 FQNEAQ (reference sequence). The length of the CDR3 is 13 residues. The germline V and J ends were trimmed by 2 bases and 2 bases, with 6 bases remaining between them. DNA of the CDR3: TGTGCCAGCAGCTTAATCCCTCAAGAGACCCAGTACTTC. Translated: CASSLIPQETQYF.

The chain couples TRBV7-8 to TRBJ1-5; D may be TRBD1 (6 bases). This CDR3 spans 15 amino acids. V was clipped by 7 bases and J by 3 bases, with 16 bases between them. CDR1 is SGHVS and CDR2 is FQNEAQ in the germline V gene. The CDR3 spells CASTSSGHFNQPQHF. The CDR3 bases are TGTGCCAGCACTTCCTCGGGACACTTCAATCAGCCCCAGCATTTT.

CDR3 loop: CASSLPSAAGGYTF. CDR3 bases: TGTGCCAGCAGTTTACCGTCTGCAGCGGGAGGCTACACCTTC. The chain carries TRBV28 and TRBJ1-2, with D unclear. The ends were cut back, 2 bases at V and 8 bases at J, with 15 bases in the middle. The CDR3 extends over 14 amino acids. Germline-derived CDR1 and CDR2 are MDHEN and SYDVKM.

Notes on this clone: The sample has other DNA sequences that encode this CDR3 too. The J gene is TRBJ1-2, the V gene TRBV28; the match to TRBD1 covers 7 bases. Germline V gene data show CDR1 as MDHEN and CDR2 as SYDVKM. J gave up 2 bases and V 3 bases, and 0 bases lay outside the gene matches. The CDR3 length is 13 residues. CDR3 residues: CASSLTGNYGYTF. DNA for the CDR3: TGTGCCAGCAGTTTGACAGGGAACTATGGCTACACCTTC.

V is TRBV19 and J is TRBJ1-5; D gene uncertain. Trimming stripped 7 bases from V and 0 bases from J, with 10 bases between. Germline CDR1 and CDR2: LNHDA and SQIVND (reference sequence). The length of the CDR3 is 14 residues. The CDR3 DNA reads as TGTGCCAGTAAAACCGAGAATAGCAATCAGCCCCAGCATTTT. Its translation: CASKTENSNQPQHF.

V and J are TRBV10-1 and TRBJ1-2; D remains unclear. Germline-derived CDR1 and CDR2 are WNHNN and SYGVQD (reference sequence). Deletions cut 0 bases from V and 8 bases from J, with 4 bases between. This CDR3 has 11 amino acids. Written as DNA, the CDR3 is TGCGCCAGCAGTGAGTCGGAGGGCTACACCTTC. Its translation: CASSESEGYTF.

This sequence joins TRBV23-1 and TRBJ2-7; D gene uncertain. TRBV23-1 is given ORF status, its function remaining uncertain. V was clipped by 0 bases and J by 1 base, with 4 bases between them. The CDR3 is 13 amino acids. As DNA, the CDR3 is TGCGCCAGCAGTCAATCACAGTCCTACGAGCAGTACTTC. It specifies CASSQSQSYEQYF.

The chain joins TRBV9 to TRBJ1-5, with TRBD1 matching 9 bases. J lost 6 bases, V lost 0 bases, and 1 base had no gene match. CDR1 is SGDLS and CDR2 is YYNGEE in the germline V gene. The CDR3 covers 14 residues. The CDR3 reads CASSVGDRVQPQHF. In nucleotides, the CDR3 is TGTGCCAGCAGCGTAGGGGACAGGGTTCAGCCCCAGCATTTT.

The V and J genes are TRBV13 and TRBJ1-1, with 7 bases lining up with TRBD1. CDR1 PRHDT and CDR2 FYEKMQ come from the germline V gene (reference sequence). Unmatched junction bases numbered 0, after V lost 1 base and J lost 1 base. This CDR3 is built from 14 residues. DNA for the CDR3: TGTGCCAGCAGCTTAGAGGGGGCGAACACTGAAGCTTTCTTT. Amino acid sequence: CASSLEGANTEAFF.

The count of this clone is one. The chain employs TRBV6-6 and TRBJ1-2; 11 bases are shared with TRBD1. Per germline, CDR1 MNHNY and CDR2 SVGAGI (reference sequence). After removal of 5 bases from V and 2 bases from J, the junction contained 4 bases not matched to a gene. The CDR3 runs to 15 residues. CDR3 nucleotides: TGTGCCAGCAGTAATGGACAGGGGGCAAACTATGGCTACACCTTC. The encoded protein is CASSNGQGANYGYTF.

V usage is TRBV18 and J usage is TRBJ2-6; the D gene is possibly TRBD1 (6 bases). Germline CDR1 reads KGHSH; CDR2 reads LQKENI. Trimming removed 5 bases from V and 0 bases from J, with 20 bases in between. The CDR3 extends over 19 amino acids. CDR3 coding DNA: TGTGCCAGCTCATCGGACAGTTCCCGGGTTAGCTCTGGGGCCAACGTCCTGACTTTC. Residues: CASSSDSSRVSSGANVLTF.

The CDR3 coding sequence is TGTGCCAGCTCACCCGGGACAGGGGGCGAAATGCCCTATGGCTACACCTTC. Encoded protein: CASSPGTGGEMPYGYTF. V is TRBV18 and J is TRBJ1-2, with 12 bases fitting TRBD1. Germline trimming cut 3 bases from V and 4 bases from J; bases unmatched to any gene: 9. The germline CDR1 and CDR2 sequences are KGHSH and LQKENI. The CDR3 runs 17 residues.

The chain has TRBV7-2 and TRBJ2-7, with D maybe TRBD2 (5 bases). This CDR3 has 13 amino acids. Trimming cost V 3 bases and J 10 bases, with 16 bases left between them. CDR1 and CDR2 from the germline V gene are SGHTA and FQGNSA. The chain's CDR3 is CASSFTDLRFQYF. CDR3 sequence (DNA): TGTGCCAGCAGCTTCACGGACTTACGATTCCAGTACTTC. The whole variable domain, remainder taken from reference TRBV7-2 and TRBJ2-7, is GAGVSQSPSNKVTEKGKDVELRCDPISGHTALYWYRQSLGQGLEFLIYFQGNSAPDKSGLPSDRFSAERTGGSVSTLTIQRTQQEDSAVYLCASSFTDLRFQYFGPGTRLTVT.

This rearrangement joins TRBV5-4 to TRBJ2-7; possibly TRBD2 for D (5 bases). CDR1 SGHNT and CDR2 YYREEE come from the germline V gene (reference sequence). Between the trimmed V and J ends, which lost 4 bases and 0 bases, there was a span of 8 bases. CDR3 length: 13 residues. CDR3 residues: CASSPTSSYEQYF. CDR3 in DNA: TGTGCCAGCAGCCCCACTAGCTCCTACGAGCAGTACTTC.

CDR3 nucleotides: TGCGCCAGCAGCTACAAGAACACTGAAGCTTTCTTT. Translated, it gives CASSYKNTEAFF. This chain links TRBV5-1 with TRBJ1-1; D remains unclear. Germline lookup yields CDR1 SGHRS and CDR2 YFSETQ. The CDR3 extends over 12 amino acids. V was shortened by 3 bases and J by 1 base, with 4 bases between the two germline ends.